A single sample is the source of the 17 T cell receptor beta chains below, sequenced in a study of PD-1 blockade in classical Hodgkin lymphoma. As for time point: cycle 4 day 1 (C4D1), after around six weeks of nivolumab. Exposure to brentuximab vedotin varied, and each patient had relapsed following autologous stem cell transplantation. TCRdb's copy holds only in-frame clones and misses some; the assay was immunoSEQ multiplex PCR. The top ten clones hold around 3.7% of a sample with under 35,000 clones, approximately 67% of them seen once. Sample: peripheral blood mononuclear cells (PBMCs), taken before the fourth cycle of nivolumab. The source of these receptors is a human donor with classical Hodgkin lymphoma.

This rearrangement joins TRBV11-2 to TRBJ2-5; perhaps D is TRBD1 or TRBD2 (7 bases each). CDR1 SGHAT and CDR2 FQNNGV come from the germline V gene. V dropped 4 bases and J dropped 4 bases, with 22 bases sitting between them. CDR3 length: 17 amino acids. This chain's CDR3 is CASSSGGGVVPGETQYF. The DNA of the CDR3 is TGTGCCAGCAGCTCAGGGGGGGGAGTGGTGCCGGGAGAGACCCAGTACTTC.

The chain has TRBV7-6 and TRBJ2-1, with 9 bases fitting TRBD2. The CDR3 length is 16 residues. The J segment lost 3 bases and the V segment lost 3 bases, leaving 6 bases of the junction unmatched. Germline V gene data show CDR1 as SGHVS and CDR2 as FNYEAQ. CDR3 in DNA: TGTGCCAGCAGCTTCATAGCGGGGGATGACTACAATGAGCAGTTCTTC. It encodes CASSFIAGDDYNEQFF.

The chain couples TRBV4-2 to TRBJ1-2; D uncertain. Deletions cut 1 base from V and 7 bases from J, with 4 bases between. CDR1 and CDR2 from the germline V gene are LGHNA and YNFKEQ. This CDR3 has 11 amino acids. CDR3 loop: CASSQGRGYTF. The DNA of the CDR3 is TGTGCCAGCAGCCAAGGTCGTGGCTACACCTTC.

This clone was counted between two and nine times. The same CDR3 also results from other DNA sequences found in this sample. The chain is built from TRBV19 and TRBJ2-3; unclear D gene. The CDR3 has 13 amino acids. Germline V gives CDR1 LNHDA, CDR2 SQIVND (reference sequence). The ends were cut back, 3 bases at V and 0 bases at J, with 4 bases in the middle. The CDR3 sequence: CASSMASTDTQYF. CDR3 bases: TGTGCCAGTAGTATGGCGAGCACAGATACGCAGTATTTT.

The chain employs TRBV7-8 and TRBJ2-5; 7 bases line up with TRBD2. The CDR3 totals 14 residues. Per the germline V gene, CDR1 is SGHVS and CDR2 is FQNEAQ. V dropped 2 bases and J dropped 0; count of bases not matched to a gene: 0. In DNA form, the CDR3 reads TGTGCCAGCAGCTTACTAGCGGACCAAGAGACCCAGTACTTC. It codes for CASSLLADQETQYF.

The rearrangement uses TRBV4-3 and TRBJ2-5; D tentatively reads TRBD1 or TRBD2 (5 bases each). Trimming cost V 0 bases and J 5 bases, with 13 bases left between them. Germline CDR1 reads LGHNA; CDR2 reads YSLEER. CDR3 length equals 15 residues. The CDR3: CASSQDRGRGETQYF. In nucleotides, the CDR3 is TGCGCCAGCAGCCAAGATCGGGGCCGCGGGGAGACCCAGTACTTC.

As to this clone: Different DNA sequences within this sample yield the same CDR3. The chain couples TRBV12-5 to TRBJ1-2; no firm D call. V lost 5 bases to trimming and J lost 8 bases, with 9 bases between them. The CDR3 sequence is 11 residues long. Germline V gene data show CDR1 as LGHNT and CDR2 as FRNRAP. In DNA, the CDR3 is TGTGCTAGTGGTCTGACCCCCGGCTACACCTTC. The encoded protein is CASGLTPGYTF.

This clone was observed a few times. The rearrangement links TRBV14 to TRBJ2-1; perhaps TRBD2 as D (5 bases). V lost 7 bases, J lost 6 bases, and 22 bases lay in between. CDR1 is SGHDN, CDR2 FVKESK, per germline. The CDR3 contains 16 residues. The CDR3 DNA is TGTGCCAGCACCCCATCCCGAGGCAGGCGGGTCAATGAGCAGTTCTTC. It specifies CASTPSRGRRVNEQFF.

The V call is TRBV4-1, the J call TRBJ2-2; D is possibly TRBD1 (5 bases). The CDR3 runs to 16 residues. CDR1 MGHRA and CDR2 YSYEKL come from the germline V gene. Trimming cost V 1 base and J 1 base, with 10 bases left between them. CDR3 amino acids: CASSQGVTGNTGELFF. The CDR3 bases are TGCGCCAGCAGCCAAGGGGTTACAGGGAACACCGGGGAGCTGTTTTTT.

The chain links TRBV30 to TRBJ2-7; no reliable D call. The CDR3 covers 11 residues. Trimming cost V 3 bases and J 4 bases, with 7 bases left between them. Germline CDR1 GTSNPN, CDR2 SVGIG (reference sequence). The CDR3 nucleotides are TGTGCCTGGAGAGAAAAGTACGAGCAGTACTTC. As protein: CAWREKYEQYF.

This CDR3 reads CASSLGTGNSPLHF. CDR3 coding DNA: TGTGCCAGCAGCCTAGGGACAGGGAATTCACCCCTCCACTTT. The chain links TRBV27 to TRBJ1-6; 9 bases fit TRBD1. The germline gives CDR1 MNHEY, CDR2 SMNVEV (reference sequence). The CDR3 is made up of 14 amino acids. J was trimmed by 7 bases and V by 6 bases; bases with no gene match: 4.

This clone was seen only a few times. J is TRBJ1-2 and V is TRBV2; 8 bases agree with TRBD1. Germline-derived CDR1 and CDR2 are SNHLY and FYNNEI. The J segment lost 6 bases and the V segment lost 6 bases, leaving 15 bases of the junction unmatched. This CDR3 is 16 amino acids long. The CDR3 sequence: CASRRTGIGLEDGYTF. The DNA of the CDR3 is TGTGCCAGCAGACGGACAGGGATAGGCCTCGAAGATGGCTACACCTTC.

This rearrangement joins TRBV6-9 to TRBJ2-7, with 11 bases fitting TRBD2. From germline, CDR1 is MNHGY and CDR2 SVAAGI. V shed 6 bases and J 7 bases; nucleotides not matched to a gene: 5. The CDR3 extends over 13 amino acids. Written as DNA, the CDR3 is TGTGCCAGCAGACTAGCGGGAGTGGGTGAGCAGTACTTC. Translated: CASRLAGVGEQYF.

This clone has a handful of counts. The genes are TRBV30 and TRBJ1-4; the D gene is possibly TRBD1 (6 bases). The CDR3 is made up of 16 amino acids. The V end lost 1 base, the J end lost 11 bases, and 23 bases lay between the germline ends. Germline CDR1 and CDR2: GTSNPN and SVGIG (reference sequence). For the CDR3, the DNA is TGTGCCTGGAGTGGTTCCTTACAGGGCCGGGGTGGGAAACTGTTTTTT. It yields the protein CAWSGSLQGRGGKLFF. The full variable domain, with the rest looked up from reference TRBV30 and TRBJ1-4, is SQTIHQWPATLVQPVGSPLSLECTVEGTSNPNLYWYRQAAGRGLQLLFYSVGIGQISSEVPQNLSASRPQDRQFILSSKKLLLSDSGFYLCAWSGSLQGRGGKLFFGSGTQLSVL.

This clone has a handful of counts. The chain recombines TRBV27 with TRBJ2-2; D possibly uses TRBD1 or TRBD2 (5 bases each). The CDR3 runs 14 residues. The germline V gene encodes CDR1 MNHEY and CDR2 SMNVEV (reference sequence). V shed 5 bases and J shed 6 bases, with 13 bases lying between them. CDR3 residues: CASSPPLGAGELFF. Here the CDR3 DNA reads TGTGCCAGCAGTCCACCATTGGGGGCCGGGGAGCTGTTTTTT.

V usage is TRBV5-6 and J usage is TRBJ1-1; D not resolved. The CDR3 is 11 amino acids. Trimming left V 2 bases short and J 8 bases short, with 7 bases between. Germline V gene sequence: CDR1 SGHDT, CDR2 YYEEEE. This CDR3 reads CASSLGREAFF. The CDR3 region has the DNA TGTGCCAGCAGCTTAGGACGCGAAGCTTTCTTT.

This clone has just a few counts. This sequence joins TRBV30 and TRBJ1-1; D gene unclear. The germline CDR1 and CDR2 sequences are GTSNPN and SVGIG (reference sequence). The CDR3 totals 12 residues. The V and J ends lost 1 base and 0 bases respectively, with 3 bases between them. CDR3 loop: CAWSGVNTEAFF. The DNA for the CDR3 is TGTGCCTGGAGTGGGGTGAACACTGAAGCTTTCTTT. The entire variable domain, with the rest obtained from reference TRBV30 and TRBJ1-1, is as follows: SQTIHQWPATLVQPVGSPLSLECTVEGTSNPNLYWYRQAAGRGLQLLFYSVGIGQISSEVPQNLSASRPQDRQFILSSKKLLLSDSGFYLCAWSGVNTEAFFGQGTRLTVV.